This TCR beta chain was found in a study of beta chain features in type 1 diabetes. Findings and limits, study-wide: Patients showed naive, central memory and Treg TCRB repertoires that appeared more similar than those of healthy donors.

Reverse transcription of all isolated RNA meant that expressed TCRB transcripts were sequenced. The repertoire was sequenced with immunoSEQ multiplex PCR; TCRdb's copy has only in-frame clones and lacks some. The sample yields roughly 310,000 clones, about 11% seen once. The germline CDR1 and CDR2 sequences are LGHNA and YSLEER. The CDR3 loop spans 14 amino acids. V shed 4 bases and J shed 3 bases, with 12 bases lying between them. The table lists this clone with a few counts. Its cognate antigen is unknown. Purity (above 95%) was reached by all sorted populations. The TCR was taken from a woman aged 25-40 years in good health. Sequencing was carried out using naive CD4+ T cells from blood. The chain has TRBV4-3 and TRBJ1-1; D is ambiguous. CDR3 sequence (DNA): TGCGCCAGCAGCCTCGAGGGTGGTGACACTGAAGCTTTCTTT. This translates into CASSLEGGDTEAFF.